This T cell receptor (beta chain) was documented in a study of cytomegalovirus exposure and HLA in healthy donors. Findings and limits, study-wide: HLA alleles showed associations with about 17,000 TCR beta sequences in a later analysis, at a 0.05 false discovery rate. In an earlier analysis, most TCR beta V segments were productive about 87% or about 30% of the time.

Primers included in the PCR were 60 Vbeta and 13 Jbeta primers. Generated by immunoSEQ multiplex PCR, the TCRdb table keeps only in-frame clones and is missing some. This sample has under 250,000 clones, with approximately 83% found just once. The V end lost 0 bases, the J end lost 3 bases, and 8 bases lay between the germline ends. The CDR3 extends over 14 amino acids. Germline V gives CDR1 SGHTA, CDR2 FQGNSA. Remarks on this clone: Its antigen remains unknown.

Source material: PBMCs. The TCR sequence derives from a boy between 2 and 10 years old in good health and CMV-seronegative. The J gene is TRBJ2-5, the V gene TRBV7-2; D unresolved. The chain's CDR3 is CASSLAGPKETQYF. CDR3 sequence (DNA): TGTGCCAGCAGCTTAGCGGGCCCCAAAGAGACCCAGTACTTC. The whole variable domain, remainder taken from reference TRBV7-2 and TRBJ2-5, is GAGVSQSPSNKVTEKGKDVELRCDPISGHTALYWYRQSLGQGLEFLIYFQGNSAPDKSGLPSDRFSAERTGGSVSTLTIQRTQQEDSAVYLCASSLAGPKETQYFGPGTRLLVL.